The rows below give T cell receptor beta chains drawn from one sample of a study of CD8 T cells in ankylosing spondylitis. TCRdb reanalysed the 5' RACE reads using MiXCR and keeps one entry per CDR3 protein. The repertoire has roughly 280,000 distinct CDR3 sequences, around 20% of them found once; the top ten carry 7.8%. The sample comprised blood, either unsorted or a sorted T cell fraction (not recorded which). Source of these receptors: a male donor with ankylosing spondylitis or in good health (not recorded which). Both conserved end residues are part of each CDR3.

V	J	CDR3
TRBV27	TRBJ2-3	CASRRLAGGYTDTQYF
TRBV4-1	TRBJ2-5	CASSQDTGGQETQYF
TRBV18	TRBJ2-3	CASSPPLDRTDTQYF
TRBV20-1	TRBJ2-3	CSATGRQNTQYF
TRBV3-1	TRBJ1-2	CASSQDRGPYYGYTF
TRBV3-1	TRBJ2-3	CASSHPSGDLTDTQYF
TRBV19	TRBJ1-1	CASSAGWTGATEAFF
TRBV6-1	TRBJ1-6	CASGARADSPLHF
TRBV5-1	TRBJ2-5	CASSLRGKLQETQYF
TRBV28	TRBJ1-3	CASRLQNNRELNTIYF
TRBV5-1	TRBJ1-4	CASSLEVGGPENEKLFF
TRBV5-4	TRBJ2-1	CASSLEVSLGRLASYNEQFF
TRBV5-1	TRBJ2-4	CASSPEPGNIQYF
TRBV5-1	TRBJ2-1	CASSPPNSLAGVYEQFF
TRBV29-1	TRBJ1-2	CSVGLGEGNYGYTF
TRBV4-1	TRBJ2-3	CASSQDLGVPDTQYF
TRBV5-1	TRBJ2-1	CASSFAGGSYNEQFF
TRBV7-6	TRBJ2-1	CASSSSPRQRLSYNEQFF
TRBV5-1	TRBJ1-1	CASRSRFDTEAFF
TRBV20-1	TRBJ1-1	CSARDFRGTEAFF
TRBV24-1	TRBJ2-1	CATSDFQGGRYNEQFF
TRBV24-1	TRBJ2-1	CATSDATSGGAYEQFF
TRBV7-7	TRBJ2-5	CASSLGQGDQETQYF
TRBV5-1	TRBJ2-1	CASSRRTGTYNEQFF